This TCR beta chain was sequenced during a study of blood T cell repertoires in COVID-19. Study details: Sources were T cells, B-cell-depleted T cells, or PBMCs; the material itself was cDNA or gDNA.

Clones were read by immunoSEQ multiplex PCR, and TCRdb kept only the in-frame ones, dropping some. The sample has 200,000 to 300,000 clones; around 89% are singletons. The CDR3 length is 13 residues. V shed 0 bases and J shed 5 bases, with 5 bases lying between them. CDR1 is LNHDA, CDR2 SQIVND, per germline (reference sequence). The source material was PBMCs or T cells enriched from blood (not recorded which). The genes are TRBV19 and TRBJ1-5, with D unclear. The clonotype was recovered from a woman aged 25-40 years who had recovered from COVID-19. The CDR3 region is CASSIERDQPQHF. In DNA, the CDR3 is TGTGCCAGTAGTATAGAGAGGGATCAGCCCCAGCATTTT.